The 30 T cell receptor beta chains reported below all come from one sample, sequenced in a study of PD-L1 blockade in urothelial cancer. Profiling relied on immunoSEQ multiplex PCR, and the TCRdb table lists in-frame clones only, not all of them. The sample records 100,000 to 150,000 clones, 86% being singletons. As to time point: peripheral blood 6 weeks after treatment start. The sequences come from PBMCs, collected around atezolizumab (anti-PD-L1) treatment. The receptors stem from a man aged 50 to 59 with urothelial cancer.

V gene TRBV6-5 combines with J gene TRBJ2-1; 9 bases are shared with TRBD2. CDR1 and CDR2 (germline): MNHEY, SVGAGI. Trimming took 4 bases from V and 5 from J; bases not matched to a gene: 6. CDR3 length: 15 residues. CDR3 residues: CASSFSGSLNNEQFF. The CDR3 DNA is TGTGCCAGCAGTTTTAGCGGGAGCCTAAACAATGAGCAGTTCTTC.

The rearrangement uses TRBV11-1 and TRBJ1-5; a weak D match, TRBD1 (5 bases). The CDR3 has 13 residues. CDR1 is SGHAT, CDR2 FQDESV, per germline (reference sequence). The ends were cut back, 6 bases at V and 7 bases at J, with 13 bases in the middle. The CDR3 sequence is CASSYHGGQPQHF. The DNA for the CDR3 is TGTGCCAGCAGTTATCACGGGGGACAGCCCCAGCATTTT.

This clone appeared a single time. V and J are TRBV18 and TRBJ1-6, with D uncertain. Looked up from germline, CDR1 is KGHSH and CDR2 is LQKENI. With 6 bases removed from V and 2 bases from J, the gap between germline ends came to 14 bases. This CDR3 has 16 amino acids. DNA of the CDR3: TGTGCCAGCTCTCGAACCGGAGGCCCCTATAATTCACCCCTCCACTTT. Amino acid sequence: CASSRTGGPYNSPLHF. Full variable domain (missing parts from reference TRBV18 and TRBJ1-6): NAGVMQNPRHLVRRRGQEARLRCSPMKGHSHVYWYRQLPEEGLKFMVYLQKENIIDESGMPKERFSAEFPKEGPSILRIQQVVRGDSAAYFCASSRTGGPYNSPLHFGNGTRLTVT.

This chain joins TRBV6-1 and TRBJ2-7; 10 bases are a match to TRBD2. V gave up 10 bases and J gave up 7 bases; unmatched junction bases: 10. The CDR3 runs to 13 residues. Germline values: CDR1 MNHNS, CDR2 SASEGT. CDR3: CATVAGGGLEQYF. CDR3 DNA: TGTGCCACAGTAGCGGGAGGAGGACTTGAGCAGTACTTC.

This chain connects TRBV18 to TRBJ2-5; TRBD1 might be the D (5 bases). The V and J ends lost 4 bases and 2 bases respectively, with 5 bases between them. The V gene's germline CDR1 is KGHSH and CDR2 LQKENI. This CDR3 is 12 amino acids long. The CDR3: CASSRQQETQYF. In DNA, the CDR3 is TGTGCCAGCTCACGACAGCAAGAGACCCAGTACTTC.

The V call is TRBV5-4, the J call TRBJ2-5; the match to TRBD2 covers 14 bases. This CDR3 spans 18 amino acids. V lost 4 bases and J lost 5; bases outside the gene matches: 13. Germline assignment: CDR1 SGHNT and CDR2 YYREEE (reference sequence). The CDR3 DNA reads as TGTGCCAGCAGCCCGGCGGGACTAGCGGGAGAGCGGGGGGAGACCCAGTACTTC. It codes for CASSPAGLAGERGETQYF.

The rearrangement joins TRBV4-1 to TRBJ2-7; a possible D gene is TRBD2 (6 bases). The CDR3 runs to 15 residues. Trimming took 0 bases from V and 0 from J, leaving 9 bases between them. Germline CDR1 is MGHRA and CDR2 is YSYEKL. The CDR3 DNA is TGCGCCAGCAGCCAAGATCACGGGAGCTCCTACGAGCAGTACTTC. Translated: CASSQDHGSSYEQYF.

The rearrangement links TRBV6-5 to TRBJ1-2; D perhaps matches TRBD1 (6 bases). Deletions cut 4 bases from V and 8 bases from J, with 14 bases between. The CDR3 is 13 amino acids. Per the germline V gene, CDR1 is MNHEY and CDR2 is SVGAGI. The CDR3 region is CASSFVAGVGYTF. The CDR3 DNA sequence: TGTGCCAGCAGTTTTGTGGCAGGGGTCGGCTACACCTTC.

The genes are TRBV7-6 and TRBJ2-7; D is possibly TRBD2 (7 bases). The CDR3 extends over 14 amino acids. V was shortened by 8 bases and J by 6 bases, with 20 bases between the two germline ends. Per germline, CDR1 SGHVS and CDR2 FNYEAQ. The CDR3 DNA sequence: TGTGCCAGCTCCCTAGGGGGATCGGGGGGCGAGCAGTACTTC. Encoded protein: CASSLGGSGGEQYF.

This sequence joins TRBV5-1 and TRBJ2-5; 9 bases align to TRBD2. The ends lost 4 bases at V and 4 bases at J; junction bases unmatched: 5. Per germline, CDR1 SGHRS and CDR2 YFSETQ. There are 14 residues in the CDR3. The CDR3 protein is CASSLSGSGETQYF. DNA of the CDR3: TGCGCCAGCAGCCTTAGCGGGAGCGGAGAGACCCAGTACTTC.

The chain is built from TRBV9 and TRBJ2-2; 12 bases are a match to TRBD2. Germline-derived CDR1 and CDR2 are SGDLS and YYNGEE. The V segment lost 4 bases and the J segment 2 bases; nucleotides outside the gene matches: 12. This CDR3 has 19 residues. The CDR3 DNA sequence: TGTGCCAGCAGCCACCCCCAGACGACTAGCGGGAGTAACACCGGGGAGCTGTTTTTT. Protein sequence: CASSHPQTTSGSNTGELFF.

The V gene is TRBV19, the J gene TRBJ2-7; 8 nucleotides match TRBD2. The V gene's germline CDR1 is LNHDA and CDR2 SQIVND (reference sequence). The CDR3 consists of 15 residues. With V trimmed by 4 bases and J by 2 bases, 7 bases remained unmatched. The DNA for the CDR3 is TGTGCCAGTAGTACCGGGGGGGGCCACACCTACGAGCAGTACTTC. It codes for CASSTGGGHTYEQYF.

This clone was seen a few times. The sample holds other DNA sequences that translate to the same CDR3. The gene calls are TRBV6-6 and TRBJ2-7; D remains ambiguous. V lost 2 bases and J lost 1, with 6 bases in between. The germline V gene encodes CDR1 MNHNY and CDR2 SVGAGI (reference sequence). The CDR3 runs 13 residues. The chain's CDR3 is CASSYRGSYEQYF. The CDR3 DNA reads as TGTGCCAGCAGTTACAGAGGATCCTACGAGCAGTACTTC.

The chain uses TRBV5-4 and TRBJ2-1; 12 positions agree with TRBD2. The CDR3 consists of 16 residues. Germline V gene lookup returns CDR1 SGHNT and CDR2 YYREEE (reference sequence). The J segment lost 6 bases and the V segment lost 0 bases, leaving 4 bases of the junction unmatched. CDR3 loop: CASSLVASGRANEQFF. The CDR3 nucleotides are TGTGCCAGCAGCTTGGTGGCTAGCGGGAGGGCCAATGAGCAGTTCTTC. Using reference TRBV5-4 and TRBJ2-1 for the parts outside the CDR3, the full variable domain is ETGVTQSPTHLIKTRGQQVTLRCSSQSGHNTVSWYQQALGQGPQFIFQYYREEENGRGNFPPRFSGLQFPNYSSELNVNALELDDSALYLCASSLVASGRANEQFFGPGTRLTVL.

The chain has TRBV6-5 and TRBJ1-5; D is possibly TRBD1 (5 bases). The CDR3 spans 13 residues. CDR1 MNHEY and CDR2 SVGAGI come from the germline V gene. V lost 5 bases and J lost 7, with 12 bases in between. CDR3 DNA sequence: TGTGCCAGCAGTACGCAGGGTGGACAGCCCCAGCATTTT. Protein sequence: CASSTQGGQPQHF.

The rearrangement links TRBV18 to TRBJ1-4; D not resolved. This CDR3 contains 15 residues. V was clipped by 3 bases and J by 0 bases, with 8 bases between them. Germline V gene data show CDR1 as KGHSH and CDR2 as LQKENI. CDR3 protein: CASSPRGATNEKLFF. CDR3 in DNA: TGTGCCAGCTCACCTCGCGGGGCAACTAATGAAAAACTGTTTTTT.

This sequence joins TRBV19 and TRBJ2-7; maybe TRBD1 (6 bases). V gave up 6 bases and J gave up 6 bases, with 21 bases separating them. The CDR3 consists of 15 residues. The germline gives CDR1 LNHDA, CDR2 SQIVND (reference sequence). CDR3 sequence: CASSSATGSLREQYF. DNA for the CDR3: TGTGCCAGTAGCTCCGCCACAGGGTCCCTGCGCGAGCAGTACTTC.

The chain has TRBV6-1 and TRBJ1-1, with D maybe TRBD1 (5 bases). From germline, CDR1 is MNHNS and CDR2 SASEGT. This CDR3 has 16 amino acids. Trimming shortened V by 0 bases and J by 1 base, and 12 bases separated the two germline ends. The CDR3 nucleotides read TGTGCCAGCAGTGAAGCTATTTGGAGGGGGAACACTGAAGCTTTCTTT. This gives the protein CASSEAIWRGNTEAFF.

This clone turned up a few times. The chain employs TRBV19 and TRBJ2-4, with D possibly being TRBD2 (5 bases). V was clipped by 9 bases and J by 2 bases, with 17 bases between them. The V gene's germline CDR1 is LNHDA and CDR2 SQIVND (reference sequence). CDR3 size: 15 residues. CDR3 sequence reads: CASGVRVGSKNIQYF. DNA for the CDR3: TGTGCCAGCGGGGTTAGGGTAGGGTCCAAAAACATTCAGTACTTC.

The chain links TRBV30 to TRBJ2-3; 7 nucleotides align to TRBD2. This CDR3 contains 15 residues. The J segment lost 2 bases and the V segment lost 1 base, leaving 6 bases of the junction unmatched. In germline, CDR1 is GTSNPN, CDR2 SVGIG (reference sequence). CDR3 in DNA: TGTGCCTGGAGTGGTGTGGGGGGGGACACAGATACGCAGTATTTT. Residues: CAWSGVGGDTDTQYF. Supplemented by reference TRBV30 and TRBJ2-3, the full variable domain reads SQTIHQWPATLVQPVGSPLSLECTVEGTSNPNLYWYRQAAGRGLQLLFYSVGIGQISSEVPQNLSASRPQDRQFILSSKKLLLSDSGFYLCAWSGVGGDTDTQYFGPGTRLTVL.

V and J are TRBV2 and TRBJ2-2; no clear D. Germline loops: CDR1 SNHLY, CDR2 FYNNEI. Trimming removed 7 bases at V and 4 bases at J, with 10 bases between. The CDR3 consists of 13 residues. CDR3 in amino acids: CASKLEATGELFF. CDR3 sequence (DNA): TGTGCCAGCAAACTCGAGGCCACCGGGGAGCTGTTTTTT.

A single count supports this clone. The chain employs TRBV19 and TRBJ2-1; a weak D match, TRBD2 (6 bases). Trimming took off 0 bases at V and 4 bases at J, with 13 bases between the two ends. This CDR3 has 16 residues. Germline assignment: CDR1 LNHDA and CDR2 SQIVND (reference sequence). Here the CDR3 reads CASSIDYLARYNEQFF. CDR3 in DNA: TGTGCCAGTAGTATAGATTATCTAGCGCGGTACAATGAGCAGTTCTTC.

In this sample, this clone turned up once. The CDR3 is CSVELSGTEQYF. Here the CDR3 DNA reads TGCAGCGTTGAATTATCGGGGACTGAGCAGTACTTC. V and J are TRBV29-1 and TRBJ2-5, with D possibly matching TRBD2 (6 bases). The CDR3 consists of 12 residues. V was pared by 2 bases and J by 11 bases, with 15 bases between. CDR1 SQVTM and CDR2 ANQGSEA come from the germline V gene.

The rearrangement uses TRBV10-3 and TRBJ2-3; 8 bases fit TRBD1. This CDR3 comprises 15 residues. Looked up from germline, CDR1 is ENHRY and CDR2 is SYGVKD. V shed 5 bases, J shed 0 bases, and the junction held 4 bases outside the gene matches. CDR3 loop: CAISYGQGSTDTQYF. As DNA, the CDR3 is TGTGCCATCAGTTACGGACAGGGTAGCACAGATACGCAGTATTTT.

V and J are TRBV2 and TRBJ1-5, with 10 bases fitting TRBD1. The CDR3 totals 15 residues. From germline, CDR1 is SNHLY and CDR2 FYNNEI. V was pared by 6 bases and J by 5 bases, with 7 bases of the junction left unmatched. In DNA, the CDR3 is TGTGCCAGCAGAGTACACGGGACAGGGGATCAGCCCCAGCATTTT. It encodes CASRVHGTGDQPQHF.

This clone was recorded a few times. The CDR3 region is CASNPYAGMNTEAFF. Here the CDR3 DNA reads TGTGCCAGCAACCCCTATGCGGGTATGAACACTGAAGCTTTCTTT. This chain links TRBV6-6 with TRBJ1-1; D not resolved. Per the germline V gene, CDR1 is MNHNY and CDR2 is SVGAGI (reference sequence). V was pared by 7 bases and J by 0 bases, with 15 bases between. The CDR3 is 15 amino acids.

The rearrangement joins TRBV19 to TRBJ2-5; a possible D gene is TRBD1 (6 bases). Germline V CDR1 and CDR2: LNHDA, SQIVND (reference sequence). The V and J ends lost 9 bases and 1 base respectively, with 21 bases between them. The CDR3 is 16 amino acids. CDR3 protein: CASPPLPGTSQETQYF. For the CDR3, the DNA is TGTGCCAGCCCCCCACTCCCCGGGACAAGCCAAGAGACCCAGTACTTC.

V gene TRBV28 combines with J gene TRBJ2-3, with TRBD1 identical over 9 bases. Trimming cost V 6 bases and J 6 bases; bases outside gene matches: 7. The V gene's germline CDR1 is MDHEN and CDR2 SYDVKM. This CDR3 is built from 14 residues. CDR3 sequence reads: CASRTGGSRDTQYF. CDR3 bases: TGTGCCAGCAGGACAGGGGGGAGTCGGGATACGCAGTATTTT.

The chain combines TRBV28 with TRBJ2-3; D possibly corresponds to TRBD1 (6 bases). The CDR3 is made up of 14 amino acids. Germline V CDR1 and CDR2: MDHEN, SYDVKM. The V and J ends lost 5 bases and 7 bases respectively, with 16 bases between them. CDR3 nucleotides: TGTGCCAGCAGTGGTGCCGGGACACTTAATACGCAGTATTTT. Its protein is CASSGAGTLNTQYF. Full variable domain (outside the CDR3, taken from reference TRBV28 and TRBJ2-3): DVKVTQSSRYLVKRTGEKVFLECVQDMDHENMFWYRQDPGLGLRLIYFSYDVKMKEKGDIPEGYSVSREKKERFSLILESASTNQTSMYLCASSGAGTLNTQYFGPGTRLTVL.

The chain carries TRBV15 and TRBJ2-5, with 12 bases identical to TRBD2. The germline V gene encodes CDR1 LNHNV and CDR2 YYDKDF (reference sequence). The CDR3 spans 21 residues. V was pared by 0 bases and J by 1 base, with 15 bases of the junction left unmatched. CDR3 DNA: TGTGCCACCAGCAGAGATGTGGGGGATAGAGGACTAGCGGGGCTCCAAGAGACCCAGTACTTC. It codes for CATSRDVGDRGLAGLQETQYF.